This entry is about one T cell receptor (beta chain). This clone was recorded only once. Its antigen specificity is not known. No base qualities exist here, and no much larger clone lies one base off it. CDR1 and CDR2, looked up from the germline V gene, are MNHNS and SASEGT. Reading from cysteine to phenylalanine, the CDR3 counts 14 amino acids. CDR3 DNA is the only sequence kept; it has 42 bases, read in frame from the first base. V is cut by 4 bases and J by 4 bases, and the space between the germline ends is 13 bases. Using the deep immunoSEQ assay, TCR CDR3 regions were amplified from genomic DNA by multiplex PCR. Extracted genomic DNA from each cell subset was distributed evenly across all wells of several immunoSEQ 96-well plates, and each plate was treated as a replicate. Each replicate PCR for sorted subsets received around 200 ng genomic DNA, equal to about 30,000 T cell genomes. Purified libraries were quantified with a Qubit 3.0 fluorometer, sized on a Bioanalyzer 2100, and re-quantified with the KAPA Library Quantification kit. Each immunoSEQ 96-well plate was sequenced on its own single-read 150-cycle Illumina NextSeq 550 flow cell. The original methods were these. Because the immunoSEQ output held only junctional sequences and lacked quality scores, the filtering could not match the filtering applied to full-length reads. To assign V/J genes and CDR3, sequences were annotated using PyIR, a Python wrapper for IgBLAST v1.9, with IMGT germline references. Any read was removed if the V/J assignment was weak (E-value above 1e-6), the CDR3 was missing, or the read contained stop codons, out-of-frame junctions, or ambiguous translated residues. V3J clonotypes were defined by identical inferred V gene, J gene, and CDR3 amino acid sequence. The percentage overlap between two repertoires was calculated by dividing the number of shared unique clonotypes by the size of the smaller repertoire. Richness of each repertoire was evaluated using RTK rarefaction, the Chao1 estimator, and Recon v2.1 estimates of unobserved clonotypes. Generation probabilities for all TCRbeta clonotypes obtained by the gDNA method from a few donors were computed using OLGA. TCRdb's version of the immuneACCESS table is confined to in-frame rearrangements and falls short of the full clone set. An unresolved V gene accounts for under half of the shortfall where checked; the remainder is of unknown origin. From that table come the V and J calls and clone size; the DNA was used to work out D and trimming. The sample data list over 400,000 clones, and about 96% of these were observed just once. About 0.06% of the sample is in the top ten clones.

Donors were healthy HIV-negative adults with no recently reported acute infections or vaccinations. Every donor was a Caucasian adult residing in Nashville, Tennessee, USA. Magnetic negative selection was used to enrich CD4+ T cells, after which naive cells were positively selected on CD45RA and the negative fraction became the memory subset. Blood was obtained by leukapheresis, after which PBMCs were separated by Ficoll-Histopaque density gradient centrifugation and cryopreserved in liquid nitrogen vapor phase. Purity and quantity of every magnetically sorted T cell population were checked by analytical flow cytometry. Genomic DNA was isolated from every sorted fraction and measured by UV absorbance on a Nanodrop 2000c. This entry is derived from a study of shared clonotypes between healthy human individuals (dated by TCRdb to the early 2020s). Describing the broader study: Two women and a few men aged 18 to 49 years were included in the cohort. For each donor, three plates each were used for CD4 naive and CD4 memory, two plates were used for CD8 naive, and one plate was used for CD8 memory. To estimate repertoire size and how much clonotype sharing occurs between individuals, the study deeply sequenced the blood TCR repertoires of roughly 5 healthy adults. Different laboratories and diverse techniques were used to prepare libraries and sequence TCR repertoires, to increase sequencing depth and limit assay-specific biases. Leukapheresis yielded between about 0.85 and 10 billion PBMCs per donor. Findings and caveats that apply to the study as a whole: Based on pairwise subsampling, the degree of clonotype sharing among donors was expected to be affected by sequencing depth. Compared with non-shared clonotypes, clonotypes shared by all four sorted-subset donors had higher generation probabilities. The genetic and exposure-history diversity represented was limited by the small number of donors. Sharing across several donors was observed for approximately 5% of naive CD4, about 4% of naive CD8, 2.3% of memory CD4, and less than 0.45% of memory CD8 clonotypes. Incomplete sequencing was indicated by rarefaction of sorted-subset datasets, despite the large sequencing depth. Estimated clonotype richness was generally larger for naive than for memory subsets. Sampling was restricted to blood, and TCR repertoires in tissues likely differ from the TCR repertoires found in blood.

The chain uses TRBV6-1 and TRBJ1-1; the D gene is possibly TRBD1, with 6 bases matching. The origin of this receptor is a woman aged 30 to 39 in good health. Sequenced input: naive CD4+ T cells sorted from blood. The cell subset or site label, as the study defines it: CD45RA+ positively selected. The nucleotide sequence reads TGTGCCAGCAGTGGACCTGGACAGATCACTGAAGCTTTCTTT. Translation gives CASSGPGQITEAFF.